This paragraph reports one T cell receptor (beta chain). Antigen: not known. This specimen belongs to a study of beta chain features in type 1 diabetes. Whole-study findings and limits: Shortening of TCRB CDR3s, moderate but significant, appeared in all four CD4+ subsets of Type 1 diabetes patients.

TCRB transcripts that were expressed got sequenced, as all of the isolated RNA had been reverse transcribed. Generated by immunoSEQ multiplex PCR, the TCRdb table keeps only in-frame clones and is missing some. Of some 700,000 clones in the sample, around an eighth were seen once. Germline lookup yields CDR1 SGHDT and CDR2 YYEEEE. There are 12 residues in the CDR3. V dropped 0 bases and J dropped 6 bases, with 7 bases sitting between them. Donors underwent one heparinised blood draw, 100 to 150 mL on average. The receptor comes from a man younger than 35 with type 1 diabetes. Specimen: naive CD4+ T cells from blood. The J gene is TRBJ2-7, the V gene TRBV5-6; TRBD1 is a possible D gene (6 bases). The CDR3 DNA reads as TGTGCCAGCAGCTTGGTAGGGGGCGAGCAGTACTTC. Amino acids: CASSLVGGEQYF.